These T cell receptor beta chains were read from a single sample in a study of cytomegalovirus exposure and HLA in healthy donors. Produced via immunoSEQ multiplex PCR; TCRdb's table is partial and in-frame only. The sample records about 160,000 clones, 85% to 90% being singletons. The specimen was PBMCs. Every receptor here comes from a man between 18 and 35 years old in good health and CMV-seronegative. The CDR3 runs from the conserved cysteine through the conserved F or W. The D gene is left open where the match is weak. Clone size is shown for a subset of rows, as once, few, many or a class of expanded clone.

cdr3_aa cdr3_nt cdr3_length clone_size j_call d_call v_call
CASSVGSGGPGAFF TGTGCCAGCAGCGTAGGATCGGGGGGCCCTGGGGCTTTCTTT 14 . TRBJ1-1 . TRBV9
CASSHKGLARTYEQYF TGTGCCAGCAGCCACAAGGGACTAGCGAGGACCTACGAGCAGTACTTC 16 . TRBJ2-7 TRBD2 TRBV14
CASSREVSTGELFF TGTGCCAGCAGCCGCGAAGTTTCCACCGGGGAGCTGTTTTTT 14 . TRBJ2-2 . TRBV7-2
CASSTHTGYGYTF TGTGCCAGCAGTACTCATACGGGATATGGCTACACCTTC 13 . TRBJ1-2 . TRBV6-1
CASSGRKNTEAFF TGTGCCAGCAGTGGGCGTAAGAACACTGAAGCTTTCTTT 13 few TRBJ1-1 . TRBV28
CASSSRGVGPQHF TGTGCCAGCAGCTCCCGGGGTGTCGGGCCCCAGCATTTT 13 . TRBJ1-5 . TRBV7-2
CASSLSTVNTEAFF TGTGCCAGCAGTTTATCCACAGTGAACACTGAAGCTTTCTTT 14 . TRBJ1-1 . TRBV28
CASSLYLAGGSTDTQYF TGTGCCAGCAGTTTATATCTAGCGGGGGGGAGCACAGATACGCAGTATTTT 17 . TRBJ2-3 TRBD2 TRBV27
CAISFSSGTRFRSHNEQFF TGTGCCATCAGTTTCAGTAGCGGGACTAGATTTCGGTCCCACAATGAGCAGTTCTTC 19 once TRBJ2-1 TRBD2 TRBV10-3
CASSTTGTGGETQYF TGTGCCAGCAGTACAACCGGGACAGGAGGAGAGACCCAGTACTTC 15 once TRBJ2-5 TRBD1 TRBV27
CASRSGSNYNEQFF TGTGCCAGCAGATCCGGGTCAAACTACAATGAGCAGTTCTTC 14 . TRBJ2-1 . TRBV6-5
CASSQPRQGAKGNTIYF TGCGCCAGCAGCCAACCCCGACAGGGAGCGAAGGGAAACACCATATATTTT 17 . TRBJ1-3 TRBD1 TRBV4-1
CASSPSGWGSADTQYF TGTGCCAGCAGCCCCTCTGGATGGGGCTCAGCAGATACGCAGTATTTT 16 . TRBJ2-3 . TRBV2
CASSYAGENTEAFF TGTGCCAGTAGTTACGCAGGGGAGAACACTGAAGCTTTCTTT 14 . TRBJ1-1 . TRBV19
CASSPTGGTEAFF TGTGCCAGCTCACCCACAGGGGGAACTGAAGCTTTCTTT 13 . TRBJ1-1 TRBD1 TRBV18
CASSVRAGGPLLNTDTQYF TGTGCCAGCAGTGTACGAGCGGGGGGCCCCCTTCTAAACACAGATACGCAGTATTTT 19 once TRBJ2-3 TRBD2 TRBV6-1
CASSLAAGFNQPQHF TGTGCCAGCAGCTTAGCGGCAGGCTTCAATCAGCCCCAGCATTTT 15 . TRBJ1-5 . TRBV11-2
CASSLDRDQPQHF TGTGCCAGCAGCCTGGACAGGGATCAGCCCCAGCATTTT 13 few TRBJ1-5 TRBD1 TRBV4-2
CASSLVQGTTGELFF TGTGCCAGCAGCTTAGTACAGGGAACGACCGGGGAGCTGTTTTTT 15 . TRBJ2-2 . TRBV7-8
CASMEGAREQYF TGTGCCAGCATGGAGGGGGCACGGGAGCAGTACTTC 12 . TRBJ2-7 . TRBV5-8
CASSPASDTQYF TGTGCCAGCAGCCCAGCGTCAGATACGCAGTATTTT 12 once TRBJ2-3 . TRBV6-6
CASSVATSGIYEQFF TGTGCCAGCAGCGTAGCGACTAGCGGGATCTATGAGCAGTTCTTC 15 . TRBJ2-1 TRBD2 TRBV9
CATSTGRTQETQYF TGCGCCACCTCGACAGGGAGAACCCAAGAGACCCAGTACTTC 14 . TRBJ2-5 TRBD1 TRBV5-1
CASSWTGTSASTDTQYF TGCGCCAGCAGCTGGACCGGGACTAGCGCGAGCACAGATACGCAGTATTTT 17 . TRBJ2-3 TRBD2 TRBV5-1
CASSQDPGALSGNTIYF TGCGCCAGCAGCCAAGACCCAGGGGCACTCTCTGGAAACACCATATATTTT 17 few TRBJ1-3 . TRBV4-1
CASSPPGGLYEQYF TGTGCCAGCTCACCACCGGGTGGACTCTACGAGCAGTACTTC 14 . TRBJ2-7 . TRBV18
CASSWATGDSGNTIYF TGTGCCAGCAGTTGGGCTACAGGGGACTCTGGAAACACCATATATTTT 16 . TRBJ1-3 TRBD1 TRBV2
CASPPPVSGRNEQFF TGCGCCAGCCCGCCCCCGGTTAGCGGGAGAAATGAGCAGTTCTTC 15 . TRBJ2-1 TRBD2 TRBV10-1
CASSPGVSNTGELFF TGTGCCAGCAGCCCGGGGGTCTCGAACACCGGGGAGCTGTTTTTT 15 . TRBJ2-2 . TRBV13
CASSLGHANSGYNEQFF TGCGCCAGCAGCTTAGGACACGCGAATAGTGGATACAATGAGCAGTTCTTC 17 . TRBJ2-1 . TRBV5-1
CASSLVPGQLNTEAFF TGTGCCAGCAGCTTGGTACCGGGACAGTTGAACACTGAAGCTTTCTTT 16 . TRBJ1-1 TRBD1 TRBV7-9
CASSPHPPSRVDSPLHF TGTGCCAGCTCACCACATCCCCCCTCTCGGGTGGATTCACCCCTCCACTTT 17 . TRBJ1-6 . TRBV18
CASSFRGGSEQYF TGTGCCAGCAGTTTCAGGGGTGGCAGCGAGCAGTACTTC 13 once TRBJ2-7 . TRBV27
CASTESGNTIYF TGTGCCAGCACCGAGTCTGGAAACACCATATATTTT 12 . TRBJ1-3 . TRBV7-9
CASSLSGSNQPQHF TGCGCCAGCAGCTTGTCGGGTTCCAATCAGCCCCAGCATTTT 14 few TRBJ1-5 . TRBV5-1
CASGLVNRRQGENQPQHF TGTGCTAGTGGTTTGGTAAATCGCAGACAGGGTGAAAATCAGCCCCAGCATTTT 18 once TRBJ1-5 TRBD1 TRBV12-5
CASRRDSNTEAFF TGTGCCAGCAGACGGGACAGCAACACTGAAGCTTTCTTT 13 . TRBJ1-1 TRBD1 TRBV6-6
CASREGNYGYTF TGCGCCAGCAGAGAGGGCAACTATGGCTACACCTTC 12 once TRBJ1-2 . TRBV5-1
CASSLSTSTDTQYF TGTGCCAGCAGCTTGTCTACTAGCACAGATACGCAGTATTTT 14 . TRBJ2-3 . TRBV5-5
CASSSSTGDQETQYF TGTGCCAGCAGTTCCTCGACAGGTGACCAAGAGACCCAGTACTTC 15 . TRBJ2-5 . TRBV6-5
CASSESRLGTDTQYF TGTGCCAGCAGTGAATCCCGGTTAGGCACAGATACGCAGTATTTT 15 . TRBJ2-3 . TRBV2
CASSPPQGRDGYTF TGTGCCAGCAGCCCCCCGCAGGGGAGAGACGGCTACACCTTC 14 . TRBJ1-2 . TRBV5-4
CASSSDRDRYGYTF TGCGCCAGCAGCTCCGACAGGGATCGCTATGGCTACACCTTC 14 . TRBJ1-2 TRBD1 TRBV5-1
CASSYSWGVGEKLFF TGTGCCAGCAGTTACTCGTGGGGGGTGGGTGAAAAACTGTTTTTT 15 . TRBJ1-4 . TRBV6-5
CASSLLQGAQETQYF TGTGCCAGCAGTTTGCTGCAGGGGGCCCAAGAGACCCAGTACTTC 15 . TRBJ2-5 TRBD1 TRBV28
CASSHQVSYEQYF TGTGCCAGCAGTCATCAGGTTTCCTACGAGCAGTACTTC 13 once TRBJ2-7 . TRBV14
CASSLGGAVYNEQFF TGTGCCAGCAGCTTGGGCGGAGCGGTGTACAATGAGCAGTTCTTC 15 . TRBJ2-1 . TRBV5-4
CSVDSALAGVDEQFF TGCAGCGTTGATTCGGCACTAGCGGGAGTTGATGAGCAGTTCTTC 15 . TRBJ2-1 TRBD2 TRBV29-1
CASSTQAYQETQYF TGCGCCAGCAGCACGCAGGCTTACCAAGAGACCCAGTACTTC 14 . TRBJ2-5 . TRBV4-1
CASSVVGGQQETQYF TGTGCCAGCAGCGTAGTTGGGGGCCAACAAGAGACCCAGTACTTC 15 . TRBJ2-5 . TRBV9
CSGHAGGFQETQYF TGCAGCGGCCACGCGGGGGGGTTCCAAGAGACCCAGTACTTC 14 . TRBJ2-5 TRBD2 TRBV29-1
CASSSGGVGTGELFF TGTGCCAGCAGCTCGGGGGGAGTGGGCACCGGGGAGCTGTTTTTT 15 once TRBJ2-2 TRBD2 TRBV5-4
CAWNRVRGQETQYF TGTGCCTGGAACAGGGTACGGGGCCAAGAGACCCAGTACTTC 14 . TRBJ2-5 . TRBV30
CASSFGKGEQYF TGTGCCAGCAGTTTCGGGAAAGGCGAGCAGTACTTC 12 once TRBJ2-7 . TRBV28